The 13 T cell receptor beta chains reported below all come from one sample, sequenced in a study of spatial heterogeneity in lung cancer. TCRdb reprocessed the 5' RACE reads via MiXCR and lists one record per CDR3 protein. The sample shows approximately 52,000 distinct CDR3 sequences, over 4.5% of them seen only once. Time point: sample taken at primary tumor resection. In each case, whole RNA from tumor, nontumor lung or frozen PBMC was sequenced unsorted. Sequenced material: PBMCs, taken at surgery. Every receptor here comes from a male donor with early-stage non-small cell lung cancer.

This clonotype was seen at least ten times. V and J are TRBV12-3 or TRBV12-4 and TRBJ1-5, with D possibly TRBD1 on 5 matching bases. The ends were cut back, 6 bases at V and 2 bases at J, with 20 bases in the middle. The CDR3 is 17 residues long. The DNA of the CDR3 is TGTGCCAGCAGCCCAGTCGGGGGAGGAATAGGCAATCAGCCCCAGCATTTT. Its translation: CASSPVGGGIGNQPQHF.

This clonotype came up many times. The chain carries TRBV9 and TRBJ2-1, with 7 bases identical to TRBD1. Germline lookup yields CDR1 SGDLS and CDR2 YYNGEE. The CDR3 length is 15 residues. V lost 0 bases, J lost 4 bases, and 4 bases stayed unmatched. The CDR3 bases are TGTGCCAGCAGCGTAGTGGGACAGACGTACAATGAGCAGTTCTTC. This sequence encodes CASSVVGQTYNEQFF.

This clonotype appeared many times. The chain carries TRBV6-1 and TRBJ2-4; D remains ambiguous. Germline CDR1 reads MNHNS; CDR2 reads SASEGT. The CDR3 spans 16 residues. The ends were cut back, 2 bases at V and 0 bases at J, with 11 bases in the middle. CDR3 protein: CASSEQLIVAKNIQYF. The CDR3 coding sequence is TGTGCCAGCAGTGAACAGCTGATTGTAGCCAAAAACATTCAGTACTTC.

This clonotype showed up many times. The rearrangement links TRBV5-4 to TRBJ2-3, with 7 bases fitting TRBD1. Looked up from germline, CDR1 is SGHNT and CDR2 is YYREEE (reference sequence). This CDR3 region has 15 residues. After removal of 4 bases from V and 0 bases from J, the junction contained 5 bases not matched to a gene. The CDR3 protein is CASSMGQISTDTQYF. In nucleotides, the CDR3 is TGTGCCAGCAGCATGGGACAGATTAGCACAGATACGCAGTATTTT. Full variable domain (rest looked up from reference TRBV5-4 and TRBJ2-3): ETGVTQSPTHLIKTRGQQVTLRCSSQSGHNTVSWYQQALGQGPQFIFQYYREEENGRGNFPPRFSGLQFPNYSSELNVNALELDDSALYLCASSMGQISTDTQYFGPGTRLTVL.

Many counts were recorded for this clonotype. The chain joins TRBV28 to TRBJ1-5, with 10 bases lining up with TRBD1. The CDR3 totals 15 residues. V dropped 5 bases and J dropped 7; count of bases not matched to a gene: 8. Germline CDR1 is MDHEN and CDR2 is SYDVKM. The CDR3 DNA is TGTGCCAGCAGTGGCGGGACAGGGGATCGACAGCCCCAGCATTTT. It is translated as CASSGGTGDRQPQHF.

This clonotype was observed many times. V usage is TRBV6-5 and J usage is TRBJ2-3; TRBD1 matches 8 bases. The CDR3 sequence is 16 residues long. After removal of 5 bases from V and 7 bases from J, the junction contained 14 bases not matched to a gene. Per germline, CDR1 MNHEY and CDR2 SVGAGI. The CDR3 region has the DNA TGTGCCAGCAGTGGCGACTGGGACAGGTTTTTGAATACGCAGTATTTT. It specifies CASSGDWDRFLNTQYF.

This clonotype was found many times. The chain recombines TRBV2 with TRBJ2-2; 8 bases are a match to TRBD2. Germline assignment: CDR1 SNHLY and CDR2 FYNNEI. The CDR3 totals 15 residues. J lost 1 base, V lost 6 bases, and 4 bases had no gene match. In DNA form, the CDR3 reads TGTGCCAGCAGGTCAACTAGCGGGAACACCGGGGAGCTGTTTTTT. This sequence encodes CASRSTSGNTGELFF.

The chain joins TRBV5-1 to TRBJ1-3, with D tentatively TRBD1 (6 bases). Germline V gene data show CDR1 as SGHRS and CDR2 as YFSETQ. V lost 4 bases to trimming and J lost 2 bases, with 13 bases between them. The CDR3 is 15 amino acids. The CDR3 region is CASSPGQQAGNTIYF. The CDR3 nucleotides are TGCGCCAGCAGCCCCGGACAGCAGGCTGGAAACACCATATATTTT.

This clonotype was observed many times. V usage is TRBV20-1 and J usage is TRBJ2-3, with TRBD2 identical over 7 bases. Germline V gene lookup returns CDR1 DFQATT and CDR2 SNEGSKA (reference sequence). This CDR3 region has 15 residues. Trimming removed 6 bases from V and 1 base from J; junction bases left unmatched: 10. The CDR3, as DNA: TGCAGTGCCCTTCCCCCTAGCGGACGCACAGATACGCAGTATTTT. It translates to CSALPPSGRTDTQYF.

This clonotype was picked up many times. This chain connects TRBV6-5 to TRBJ2-5, with 7 bases fitting TRBD2. The CDR3 spans 13 residues. J was trimmed by 5 bases and V by 5 bases; bases with no gene match: 5. The germline V gene has CDR1 MNHEY and CDR2 SVGAGI. CDR3 residues: CASSPSGGETQYF. In nucleotides, the CDR3 is TGTGCCAGCAGTCCCTCCGGGGGGGAGACCCAGTACTTC.

This clonotype has a count of ten or more. V and J are TRBV27 and TRBJ2-2; a weak D match, TRBD1 (5 bases). Germline V lookup: CDR1 MNHEY, CDR2 SMNVEV (reference sequence). Between the trimmed V and J ends, which lost 3 bases and 6 bases, there was a span of 14 bases. The CDR3 spans 15 residues. The CDR3 is CASSFGASRSGELFF. The CDR3 bases are TGTGCCAGCAGTTTTGGGGCCAGCCGGTCCGGGGAGCTGTTTTTT.

This clonotype was seen repeatedly, ten times or more. The chain uses TRBV20-1 and TRBJ2-5; 10 bases align to TRBD2. The CDR3 contains 14 residues. V shed 6 bases and J 4 bases; nucleotides not matched to a gene: 8. Looked up from germline, CDR1 is DFQATT and CDR2 is SNEGSKA (reference sequence). The CDR3 protein is CSAWASGRAETQYF. The CDR3 nucleotides are TGCAGTGCCTGGGCGAGCGGGAGGGCAGAGACCCAGTACTTC.

The count of this clonotype is one. The V call is TRBV5-1, the J call TRBJ2-5, with D possibly TRBD1 on 6 matching bases. CDR3 length equals 15 residues. From germline, CDR1 is SGHRS and CDR2 YFSETQ. V was clipped by 0 bases and J by 5 bases, with 14 bases between them. The CDR3 region is CASSLAQGTDETQYF. CDR3 in DNA: TGCGCCAGCAGCTTGGCCCAGGGGACGGACGAGACCCAGTACTTC.